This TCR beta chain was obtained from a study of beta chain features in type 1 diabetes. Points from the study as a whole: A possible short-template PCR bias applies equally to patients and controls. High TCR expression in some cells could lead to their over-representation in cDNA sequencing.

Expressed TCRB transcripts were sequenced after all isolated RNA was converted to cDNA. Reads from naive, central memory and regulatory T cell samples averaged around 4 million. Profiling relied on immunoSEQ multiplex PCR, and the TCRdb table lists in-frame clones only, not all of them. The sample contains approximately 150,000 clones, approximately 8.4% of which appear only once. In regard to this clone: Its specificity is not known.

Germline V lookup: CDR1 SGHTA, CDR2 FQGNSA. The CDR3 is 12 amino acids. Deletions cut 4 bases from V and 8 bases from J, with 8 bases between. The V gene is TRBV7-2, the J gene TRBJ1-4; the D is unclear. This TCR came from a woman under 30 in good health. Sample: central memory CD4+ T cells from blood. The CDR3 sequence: CASSWGGEKLFF. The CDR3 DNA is TGTGCCAGCAGCTGGGGAGGGGAAAAACTGTTTTTT.